These 9 T cell receptor beta chains share one sample of origin, sequenced in a study of T cells after yellow fever vaccination. One entry per CDR3 protein, called by TCRdb with MiXCR from the 5' RACE reads. The table records 350,000 to 450,000 distinct CDR3 sequences, roughly a sixth of them present only once. The specimen was PBMCs, collected before the yellow fever booster vaccination. These receptors came from a man between 18 and 29 years old who received the YFV17D yellow fever vaccine.

Only a few counts were recorded for this clonotype. The J gene is TRBJ2-5, the V gene TRBV9; 10 nucleotides line up with TRBD2. Losses at the gene ends were 6 bases for V and 5 bases for J; bases not matched to a gene: 13. The CDR3 covers 16 residues. Germline V gene sequence: CDR1 SGDLS, CDR2 YYNGEE. The CDR3 nucleotides read TGTGCCAGCACCAGGGCTAGCGGGGGTTCCTGGGAGACCCAGTACTTC. It codes for CASTRASGGSWETQYF.

The chain has TRBV4-3 and TRBJ1-1, with D hard to call. CDR1 is LGHNA, CDR2 YSLEER, per germline. V lost 1 base and J lost 4, with 13 bases in between. The CDR3 is 15 amino acids. The chain's CDR3 is CASSQGVVFGTEAFF. In DNA form, the CDR3 reads TGCGCCAGCAGCCAAGGAGTTGTTTTTGGCACTGAAGCTTTCTTT.

The V gene is TRBV7-2, the J gene TRBJ1-2; no definite D call. CDR3 length equals 12 residues. V lost 5 bases to trimming and J lost 8 bases, with 12 bases between them. Germline CDR1 SGHTA, CDR2 FQGNSA. CDR3 nucleotide sequence: TGTGCCAGCAGCCCTTACAACGAAGGCTACACCTTC. It translates to CASSPYNEGYTF.

The chain combines TRBV6-2 or TRBV6-3 with TRBJ2-2; D possibly uses TRBD1 or TRBD2 (5 bases each). Trimming pared 6 bases from V and 3 bases from J, leaving 11 bases between. This CDR3 is 14 amino acids long. Per the germline V gene, CDR1 is MNHEY and CDR2 is SVGEGT. The CDR3 DNA is TGTGCCAGCAGCCGCATGGGGGACACCGGGGAGCTGTTTTTT. It is translated as CASSRMGDTGELFF.

J is TRBJ2-1 and V is TRBV5-5; TRBD1 matches 8 bases. Germline trimming cut 4 bases from V and 0 bases from J; bases unmatched to any gene: 9. Germline CDR1 is SGHKS and CDR2 is YYEKEE (reference sequence). CDR3 length equals 17 residues. The CDR3 DNA reads as TGTGCCAGCAGCCCATCGAAGACAGGGGTCTCCTACAATGAGCAGTTCTTC. It codes for CASSPSKTGVSYNEQFF.

The gene calls are TRBV4-1 and TRBJ2-5; TRBD2 agrees at 10 bases. The junction had 6 bases not matched to a gene; V was cut back by 3 bases and J by 5 bases. This CDR3 is built from 15 residues. The germline V gene has CDR1 MGHRA and CDR2 YSYEKL. The CDR3 spells CASSHLTSGEETQYF. As DNA, the CDR3 is TGCGCCAGCAGCCACCTAACTAGCGGGGAGGAGACCCAGTACTTC.

V gene TRBV25-1 combines with J gene TRBJ1-2; no clear D. This CDR3 region has 14 residues. The germline V and J ends were trimmed by 2 bases and 8 bases, with 15 bases remaining between them. The germline V gene has CDR1 MGHDK and CDR2 SYGVNS. CDR3 nucleotide sequence: TGTGCCAGCAGTGAAAGGTGGTTGCGGAGGGGCTACACCTTC. Translated, it gives CASSERWLRRGYTF.

This clonotype appeared a few times. The J gene is TRBJ1-1, the V gene TRBV27; D call uncertain. CDR1 is MNHEY and CDR2 is SMNVEV in the germline V gene (reference sequence). The CDR3 has 13 amino acids. Trimming left V 6 bases short and J 10 bases short, with 18 bases between. CDR3 DNA sequence: TGTGCCAGCAGCCCTGGAGGGCGCATCCCAGCTTTCTTT. Its translation: CASSPGGRIPAFF.

This sequence joins TRBV29-1 and TRBJ2-5; 9 bases line up with TRBD1. V gave up 3 bases and J gave up 2 bases; unmatched junction bases: 10. The CDR3 extends over 16 amino acids. Per the germline V gene, CDR1 is SQVTM and CDR2 is ANQGSEA. Here the CDR3 reads CSVEPGQGRPQETQYF. The CDR3 DNA follows: TGCAGCGTTGAGCCTGGACAGGGGAGGCCGCAAGAGACCCAGTACTTC.